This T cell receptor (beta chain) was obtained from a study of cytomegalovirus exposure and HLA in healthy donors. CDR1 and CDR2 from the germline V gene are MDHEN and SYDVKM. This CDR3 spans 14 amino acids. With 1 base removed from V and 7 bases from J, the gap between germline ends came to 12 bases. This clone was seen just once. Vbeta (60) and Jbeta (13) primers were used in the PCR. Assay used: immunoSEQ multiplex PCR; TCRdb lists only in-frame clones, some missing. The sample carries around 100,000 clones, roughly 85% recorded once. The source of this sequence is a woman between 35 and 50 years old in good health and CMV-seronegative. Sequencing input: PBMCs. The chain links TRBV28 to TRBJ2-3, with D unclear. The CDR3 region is CASSLSPTDNTQYF. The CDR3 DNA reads TGTGCCAGCAGTTTATCCCCGACTGATAATACGCAGTATTTT.